The 28 T cell receptor beta chains below all came from one sample that was sequenced in a study of cytomegalovirus exposure and HLA in healthy donors (TCRdb year 2017). The library relied on the immunoSEQ multiplex PCR assay. TCRdb carries this immuneACCESS record with in-frame sequences only. Its versions omit some clonotypes, under half of them owing to an unresolved V gene in the studies checked, with the rest unexplained. This sample holds approximately 300,000 clones; roughly 89% were observed only once. The ten largest account for under 0.85% of the sample. Sequencing was carried out using PBMCs. Source of these receptors: a woman aged 18 to 35 in good health and CMV-seronegative.

The chain is built from TRBV27 and TRBJ1-2; the match to TRBD1 covers 8 bases. This CDR3 spans 14 amino acids. The trim removed 4 bases at V and 6 bases at J, leaving 7 bases unmatched. Germline V gives CDR1 MNHEY, CDR2 SMNVEV (reference sequence). Written as DNA, the CDR3 is TGTGCCAGCAGTTCCCAGACAGGGGTGAATGGCTACACCTTC. Its protein product is CASSSQTGVNGYTF.

Comment on this clone: A junction end diverges from the germline sequence, so it may reflect a read error. The V gene is TRBV5-4, the J gene TRBJ2-7, with D possibly TRBD1 on 6 matching bases. CDR1 is SGHNT and CDR2 is YYREEE in the germline V gene (reference sequence). CDR3 length: 16 residues. CDR3 bases: TGTGCCAGCAGTTTGGACCGGGACATCCGCCTCTACGAGCAGTACTTC. It yields the protein CASSLDRDIRLYEQYF.

The rearrangement joins TRBV28 to TRBJ2-7, with 7 bases matching TRBD2. Trimming at V came to 3 bases and at J to 3 bases, leaving 11 bases not matched to a gene. The CDR3 totals 16 residues. Germline V gene lookup returns CDR1 MDHEN and CDR2 SYDVKM. The CDR3 coding sequence is TGTGCCAGCAGTTTGGGTTCGGCTAGCGGAAACTACGAGCAGTACTTC. Translated, it gives CASSLGSASGNYEQYF.

This clone has just a few counts. The same CDR3 can be traced to other DNA sequences in this sample. The V gene is TRBV5-1, the J gene TRBJ1-1, with 8 bases aligning to TRBD1. Trimming removed 2 bases from V and 1 base from J; junction bases left unmatched: 4. CDR3 length equals 15 residues. CDR1 SGHRS and CDR2 YFSETQ come from the germline V gene. CDR3 DNA: TGCGCCAGCAGCTTTGGCGGGACAGGGAACACTGAAGCTTTCTTT. Translating it yields CASSFGGTGNTEAFF.

V and J are TRBV10-3 and TRBJ2-5; TRBD2 agrees at 9 bases. Germline CDR1 and CDR2: ENHRY and SYGVKD. This CDR3 comprises 14 residues. V shed 10 bases, J shed 4 bases, and the junction held 10 bases outside the gene matches. The CDR3 nucleotides read TGTGCCACCGGCTTAGCGGGAGTAGGAGAGACCCAGTACTTC. Protein product: CATGLAGVGETQYF.

This sequence joins TRBV6-5 and TRBJ2-7; 7 nucleotides agree with TRBD2. The CDR3 is made up of 16 amino acids. The germline CDR1 and CDR2 sequences are MNHEY and SVGAGI. V was pared by 0 bases and J by 2 bases, with 7 bases of the junction left unmatched. The CDR3 sequence: CASSYSPGGLPYEQYF. The CDR3 DNA follows: TGTGCCAGCAGTTACTCTCCGGGGGGTCTCCCCTACGAGCAGTACTTC.

This clone has just a few counts. The sample holds other DNA sequences that translate to the same CDR3. V and J are TRBV6-5 and TRBJ1-5, with D possibly matching TRBD1 (5 bases). CDR3 length: 13 residues. V lost 2 bases to trimming and J lost 7 bases, with 9 bases between them. Germline values: CDR1 MNHEY, CDR2 SVGAGI. This chain's CDR3 is CASSYQGGQPQHF. For the CDR3, the DNA is TGTGCCAGCAGTTACCAGGGAGGCCAGCCCCAGCATTTT.

The CDR3 DNA follows: TGTGCCAGCAGGACATCAGGGGGACTTGAAGCTTTCTTT. It translates to CASRTSGGLEAFF. This chain links TRBV2 with TRBJ1-1, with 7 bases aligning to TRBD1. V lost 6 bases, J lost 7 bases, and 8 bases stayed unmatched. Germline V gene sequence: CDR1 SNHLY, CDR2 FYNNEI. The CDR3 covers 13 residues.

The V gene is TRBV19, the J gene TRBJ2-7; possibly TRBD2 for D (6 bases). Deletions cut 4 bases from V and 7 bases from J, with 20 bases between. The CDR3 is 15 amino acids. CDR1 and CDR2 from the germline V gene are LNHDA and SQIVND (reference sequence). The CDR3 bases are TGTGCCAGTAGTACCCGGCGGGGACTGCCAGAAGAGCAGTACTTC. Encoded protein: CASSTRRGLPEEQYF. The whole variable domain, remainder taken from reference TRBV19 and TRBJ2-7, is DGGITQSPKYLFRKEGQNVTLSCEQNLNHDAMYWYRQDPGQGLRLIYYSQIVNDFQKGDIAEGYSVSREKKESFPLTVTSAQKNPTAFYLCASSTRRGLPEEQYFGPGTRLTVT.

The chain joins TRBV27 to TRBJ2-7; 10 bases match TRBD2. The CDR3 sequence is 19 residues long. V was pared by 5 bases and J by 2 bases, with 18 bases of the junction left unmatched. Germline V gene lookup returns CDR1 MNHEY and CDR2 SMNVEV (reference sequence). The chain's CDR3 is CASSTLSLGGTSATYEQYF. The CDR3 DNA sequence: TGTGCCAGCAGTACCCTATCTTTAGGCGGGACTAGCGCTACCTACGAGCAGTACTTC.

The chain carries TRBV4-2 and TRBJ2-7, with TRBD2 matching 9 bases. Germline V gene sequence: CDR1 LGHNA, CDR2 YNFKEQ. The CDR3 totals 16 residues. With 1 base clipped from V and 0 bases from J, the junction kept 4 bases outside the gene matches. For the CDR3, the DNA is TGTGCCAGCAGCCAAGTTCTTAGCGGGAGCTCCTACGAGCAGTACTTC. Encoded protein: CASSQVLSGSSYEQYF.

A word on this clone: The junction and the germline gene differ at one end; a read error may be behind it. The CDR3 sequence: CAWSVGGLLHF. CDR3 DNA: TGTGCCTGGAGTGTGGGGGGACTTCTTCACTTC. This sequence joins TRBV30 and TRBJ2-5, with D possibly being TRBD2 (6 bases). The CDR3 covers 11 residues. Germline V lookup: CDR1 GTSNPN, CDR2 SVGIG (reference sequence). Drawing the rest from reference TRBV30 and TRBJ2-5, the complete variable domain is SQTIHQWPATLVQPVGSPLSLECTVEGTSNPNLYWYRQAAGRGLQLLFYSVGIGQISSEVPQNLSASRPQDRQFILSSKKLLLSDSGFYLCAWSVGGLLHFGPGTRLLVL.

The genes are TRBV7-9 and TRBJ2-7, with 8 bases identical to TRBD1. This CDR3 is 17 amino acids long. V lost 3 bases, J lost 5 bases, and 15 bases stayed unmatched. Germline V CDR1 and CDR2: SEHNR, FQNEAQ (reference sequence). CDR3 nucleotide sequence: TGTGCCAGCAGCTTCCTACCGGGACAGGCGTTATCAGACGAGCAGTACTTC. Amino acids: CASSFLPGQALSDEQYF.

This clone was observed a handful of times. The chain links TRBV18 to TRBJ2-5; no definite D call. CDR1 and CDR2 from the germline V gene are KGHSH and LQKENI. The ends were cut back, 8 bases at V and 7 bases at J, with 17 bases in the middle. The CDR3 is made up of 13 amino acids. CDR3: CASALTGSGTQYF. The CDR3 DNA reads TGTGCCAGCGCCCTAACCGGGTCTGGGACCCAGTACTTC. Variable domain in full (rest from reference TRBV18 and TRBJ2-5): NAGVMQNPRHLVRRRGQEARLRCSPMKGHSHVYWYRQLPEEGLKFMVYLQKENIIDESGMPKERFSAEFPKEGPSILRIQQVVRGDSAAYFCASALTGSGTQYFGPGTRLLVL.

The CDR3 is CASSPHPVEFYEQYF. CDR3 DNA sequence: TGTGCCAGCAGCCCCCACCCGGTTGAGTTCTACGAGCAGTACTTC. The chain uses TRBV9 and TRBJ2-7; D is unclear. CDR3 length equals 15 residues. Germline V gives CDR1 SGDLS, CDR2 YYNGEE. The V and J ends lost 4 bases and 3 bases respectively, with 17 bases between them.

The chain joins TRBV25-1 to TRBJ2-1; 9 bases agree with TRBD1. Germline assignment: CDR1 MGHDK and CDR2 SYGVNS. The junction had 17 bases not matched to a gene; V was cut back by 4 bases and J by 7 bases. CDR3 length equals 18 residues. CDR3 in DNA: TGTGCCAGCAGTGCACCTAGACAGGGGGGGATCCTAACGAATGAGCAGTTCTTC. It encodes CASSAPRQGGILTNEQFF.

This chain connects TRBV4-3 to TRBJ2-5; D may be TRBD1 (6 bases). CDR1 and CDR2 (germline): LGHNA, YSLEER. V dropped 0 bases and J dropped 0 bases, with 17 bases sitting between them. The CDR3 length is 18 residues. The CDR3 DNA sequence: TGCGCCAGCAGCCAAGAGGGGGCGAAGGAGGAACACCAAGAGACCCAGTACTTC. Translation: CASSQEGAKEEHQETQYF.

The sample holds many counts of this clone. J is TRBJ2-7 and V is TRBV2, with 7 bases identical to TRBD1. The CDR3 runs 15 residues. V was clipped by 3 bases and J by 4 bases; unmatched bases: 9. Germline V gene sequence: CDR1 SNHLY, CDR2 FYNNEI. CDR3 sequence reads: CASSDPGQITYEQYF. The CDR3 bases are TGTGCCAGCAGTGACCCGGGACAGATAACTTACGAGCAGTACTTC.

The count of this clone is one. The rearrangement links TRBV5-1 to TRBJ1-1; D ambiguous. CDR1 is SGHRS and CDR2 is YFSETQ in the germline V gene. With 1 base removed from V and 1 base from J, the gap between germline ends came to 8 bases. The CDR3 sequence is 14 residues long. CDR3 bases: TGCGCCAGCAGCTTGATCGCAGAGAACACTGAAGCTTTCTTT. The encoded protein is CASSLIAENTEAFF.

Here the CDR3 DNA reads TGTGCCACCAGCAGAGATCTGGGGGGGGGCAACGAGCAGTACTTC. It yields the protein CATSRDLGGGNEQYF. This chain connects TRBV15 to TRBJ2-7; the D gene is possibly TRBD2 (7 bases). CDR1 and CDR2 from the germline V gene are LNHNV and YYDKDF (reference sequence). The CDR3 has 15 residues. V was cut by 0 bases and J by 5 bases, with 14 bases left in between.

The rearrangement uses TRBV7-9 and TRBJ1-2; D uncertain. The V gene's germline CDR1 is SEHNR and CDR2 FQNEAQ (reference sequence). The CDR3 is 13 residues long. The germline V and J ends were trimmed by 7 bases and 6 bases, with 15 bases remaining between them. DNA for the CDR3: TGTGCCAGCACCATAGGTGGGCTAAATGGCTACACCTTC. As protein: CASTIGGLNGYTF. The full variable domain, rest sourced from reference TRBV7-9 and TRBJ1-2, is DTGVSQNPRHKITKRGQNVTFRCDPISEHNRLYWYRQTLGQGPEFLTYFQNEAQLEKSRLLSDRFSAERPKGSFSTLEIQRTEQGDSAMYLCASTIGGLNGYTFGSGTRLTVV.

V and J are TRBV2 and TRBJ2-3; the D gene is possibly TRBD1 (5 bases). Deletions cut 7 bases from V and 3 bases from J, with 8 bases between. In germline, CDR1 is SNHLY, CDR2 FYNNEI. This CDR3 has 12 amino acids. This chain's CDR3 is CASTGMTDTQYF. The CDR3 coding sequence is TGTGCCAGCACAGGGATGACAGATACGCAGTATTTT.

V usage is TRBV29-1 and J usage is TRBJ1-1; D unclear. Trimming removed 5 bases at V and 0 bases at J, with 10 bases between. The CDR3 totals 13 residues. Germline V gives CDR1 SQVTM, CDR2 ANQGSEA. The CDR3: CSVRGIVNTEAFF. For the CDR3, the DNA is TGCAGCGTTCGAGGGATCGTGAACACTGAAGCTTTCTTT.

The chain carries TRBV7-2 and TRBJ2-7; D call uncertain. CDR1 SGHTA and CDR2 FQGNSA come from the germline V gene. The CDR3 runs to 14 residues. V gave up 0 bases and J gave up 3 bases, with 9 bases separating them. CDR3 coding DNA: TGTGCCAGCAGCTTAGCGCCCGAGCACTACGAGCAGTACTTC. Its protein product is CASSLAPEHYEQYF. Drawing the rest from reference TRBV7-2 and TRBJ2-7, the complete variable domain is GAGVSQSPSNKVTEKGKDVELRCDPISGHTALYWYRQSLGQGLEFLIYFQGNSAPDKSGLPSDRFSAERTGGSVSTLTIQRTQQEDSAVYLCASSLAPEHYEQYFGPGTRLTVT.

The V and J genes are TRBV5-1 and TRBJ2-7; possibly TRBD2 for D (6 bases). Per the germline V gene, CDR1 is SGHRS and CDR2 is YFSETQ. The CDR3 is 17 amino acids. V was trimmed by 1 base and J by 7 bases, leaving 24 bases between them. CDR3 amino acids: CASSLLYMGLTHWEQYF. CDR3 nucleotides: TGCGCCAGCAGCTTGCTTTATATGGGACTGACGCATTGGGAGCAGTACTTC.

CDR3 coding DNA: TGCAGCGTCGAGGCCCATGAAGCTTTCTTT. Protein product: CSVEAHEAFF. V usage is TRBV29-1 and J usage is TRBJ1-1; D gene ambiguous. This CDR3 spans 10 amino acids. Germline V lookup: CDR1 SQVTM, CDR2 ANQGSEA. Between the trimmed V and J ends, which lost 6 bases and 7 bases, there was a span of 9 bases.

This chain joins TRBV2 and TRBJ2-5; 8 nucleotides line up with TRBD2. The junction had 10 bases not matched to a gene; V was cut back by 5 bases and J by 5 bases. Germline-derived CDR1 and CDR2 are SNHLY and FYNNEI. This CDR3 contains 15 residues. The CDR3, as DNA: TGTGCCAGCAGTTATACAGCGGGAGTGGCTGAGACCCAGTACTTC. Translation: CASSYTAGVAETQYF.

The chain carries TRBV7-5 and TRBJ2-7; the table calls TRBD1, which could not be checked here. TRBV7-5 is labeled a pseudogene. This CDR3 has 15 amino acids. The CDR3 DNA follows: TGTGCCAGAAGCTTAGCGGGACAAATCTCCTACGAGCAGTACTTC. Its translation is CARSLAGQISYEQYF.